This is a list of T cell receptor beta chains from one sample in a study of blood T cell repertoires in COVID-19. The table came from immunoSEQ multiplex PCR; TCRdb's copy has only in-frame clones and leaves some out. The sample lists about 110,000 clones; roughly 81% were seen once. Sequencing was carried out using peripheral blood. The receptors come from a man aged 35-49 years with acute or convalescent COVID-19. CDR3s include the opening cysteine and the closing phenylalanine or tryptophan. D genes are given only for firm matches. Rows give clone size only sometimes, using once, few, many, or a class for an expanded clone.

j_call,v_call,d_call,cdr3_length,clone_size,cdr3_nt,cdr3_aa
TRBJ1-5,TRBV6-5,-,15,-,TGTGCCAGCACTTGGACAACAGATAGCAATCAGCCCCAGCATTTT,CASTWTTDSNQPQHF
TRBJ2-1,TRBV7-3,-,16,-,TGTGCCAGCAGCCGGAATAGCGGACTTTCCTACAATGAGCAGTTCTTC,CASSRNSGLSYNEQFF
TRBJ2-4,TRBV7-2,TRBD2,17,-,TGTGCCAGCAGCTTTGAGCGGGGACTACTAGCCAAAAACATTCAGTACTTC,CASSFERGLLAKNIQYF
TRBJ2-5,TRBV6-5,TRBD2,16,-,TGTGCCAGCAGTTACGGACTAGCGGGGGGTCAAGAGACCCAGTACTTC,CASSYGLAGGQETQYF
TRBJ2-7,TRBV19,-,14,-,TGTGCCAGTAGTAGGCCCCTTGGCTCCTACGAGCAGTACTTC,CASSRPLGSYEQYF
TRBJ2-2,TRBV5-1,TRBD2,17,-,TGCGCCAGCAGCTTGGAGGGACTAGCCCAAAACACCGGGGAGCTGTTTTTT,CASSLEGLAQNTGELFF
TRBJ2-1,TRBV14,TRBD2,17,-,TGTGCCAGCAGCCAAGTGCCCTTCAAGCGGGGGGGCGCTGAGCAGTTCTTC,CASSQVPFKRGGAEQFF
TRBJ1-2,TRBV30,-,13,-,TGTGCCTGGAGTGTCACAGGGTATTATGGCTACACCTTC,CAWSVTGYYGYTF
TRBJ2-6,TRBV12-5,-,15,-,TGTGCTAGTGGTTTGGGCGGGGCTGGGGCCAACGTCCTGACTTTC,CASGLGGAGANVLTF
TRBJ2-7,TRBV5-1,-,15,-,TGCGCCAGCAGCCCAGGGTCAGCGAGAGAATACGAGCAGTACTTC,CASSPGSAREYEQYF
TRBJ2-7,TRBV14,-,15,-,TGTGCCAGCAGCCAAGACCAGGGTTATTACTACGAGCAGTACTTC,CASSQDQGYYYEQYF
TRBJ2-7,TRBV4-2,TRBD2,16,-,TGTGCCAGCAGCCAACCCGCCGGGACTAGCGGGGGGGAGCAGTACTTC,CASSQPAGTSGGEQYF
TRBJ1-1,TRBV21-1,-,15,-,TGTGCCAGCAGCAAATGGCAGGCGACGGTGTTTGGGTCTTTCTTT,CASSKWQATVFGSFF
TRBJ2-2,TRBV19,TRBD2,15,-,TGTGCCAGTAGTAGGGGACTAGCGGGGTCCGGGGAGCTGTTTTTT,CASSRGLAGSGELFF
TRBJ2-3,TRBV5-6,-,15,-,TGTGCCAGCAAAGAGTTGGGCCCCGGCACAGATACGCAGTATTTT,CASKELGPGTDTQYF
TRBJ2-3,TRBV7-8,-,14,-,TGTGCCAGCAGCCGGGGGCTGAGCACAGATACGCAGTATTTT,CASSRGLSTDTQYF
TRBJ1-2,TRBV24-1,-,13,-,TGTGCCACCAGTTTGGAAGGGGACACTGGCTACACCTTC,CATSLEGDTGYTF
TRBJ2-1,TRBV12-3/TRBV12-4,TRBD1,13,-,TGTGCCAGCAGTCCCGAACAGGGGGTTGAGCAGTTCTTC,CASSPEQGVEQFF
TRBJ1-2,TRBV5-1,-,14,-,TGCGCCAGCAGCTTGGCTGGGGGCGCTAGCATCTACACCTTC,CASSLAGGASIYTF
TRBJ2-1,TRBV2,TRBD1,12,-,TGTGCCAGCAGTGAGCAGGGGGTCGAGCAGTTCTTC,CASSEQGVEQFF
TRBJ1-1,TRBV7-2,-,14,-,TGTGCCAGCAGCTTAGGACACCTGAACACTGAAGCTTTCTTT,CASSLGHLNTEAFF
TRBJ2-7,TRBV6-6,-,14,-,TGTGCCAGCAGTTACGTCGCGGCCTCCTACGAGCAGTACTTC,CASSYVAASYEQYF
TRBJ2-7,TRBV7-8,-,16,once,TGTGCCAGCAGCTTATTGGGGGCCCAGGGGGGCTACGAGCAGTACTTC,CASSLLGAQGGYEQYF
TRBJ2-3,TRBV5-1,TRBD1,13,-,TGCGCCAGCAGACTTGACAGGGATAGTACGCAGTATTTT,CASRLDRDSTQYF
TRBJ2-7,TRBV6-6,-,15,-,TGTGCCACCAATACCGGGGTACTAGCCCGTGTGGAGCAGTACTTC,CATNTGVLARVEQYF
TRBJ2-7,TRBV27,-,14,-,TGTGCCAGCAGTTTAGGGACACAAGCCTACGAGCAGTACTTC,CASSLGTQAYEQYF
TRBJ1-1,TRBV10-3,TRBD1,11,few,TGTGCCATCCTTATACAGGGGCAGCCTTTCTTT,CAILIQGQPFF
TRBJ2-2,TRBV3-1/TRBV3-2,TRBD1,15,-,TGTGCCAGCAGCCACGGACAGGGAAACACCGGGGAGCTGTTTTTT,CASSHGQGNTGELFF
TRBJ1-4,TRBV2,-,14,-,TGTGCCAGCAGGCCCGGGTTCGGGAATGAAAAACTGTTTTTT,CASRPGFGNEKLFF
TRBJ1-5,TRBV3-1/TRBV3-2,TRBD1,15,-,TGTGCCAGCAGCCAGGACAGGGGAAGCAATCAGCCCCAGCATTTT,CASSQDRGSNQPQHF
TRBJ2-7,TRBV7-7,TRBD2,15,-,TGTGCCAGCAGCTCCCTAGCGGGGGGGCTAGGTGAGCAGTACTTC,CASSSLAGGLGEQYF
TRBJ2-1,TRBV30,-,14,-,TGTGCCTGGAGTGTCCCCCAGATCCGAAATGAGCAGTTCTTC,CAWSVPQIRNEQFF
TRBJ1-5,TRBV4-1,-,15,-,TGCGCCAGCAGCCAAGGATCCCTATCTAATCAGCCCCAGCATTTT,CASSQGSLSNQPQHF
TRBJ1-6,TRBV6-2/TRBV6-3,-,15,-,TGTGCCAGCAGTTCTAGAAACCCGAGCACTTCACCCCTCCACTTT,CASSSRNPSTSPLHF
TRBJ2-3,TRBV10-3,-,14,medium-sized,TGTGCCATCAGTGAGGTCGGGAGCACAGATACGCAGTATTTT,CAISEVGSTDTQYF
TRBJ2-3,TRBV2,TRBD2,18,-,TGTGCCAGCAGTGGGGGGGGGAAGGTTGATCTAGCGGCAGATACGCAGTATTTT,CASSGGGKVDLAADTQYF